Following are 20 T cell receptor beta chains from one sample sequenced in a study of cytomegalovirus exposure and HLA in healthy donors. Some clones are missing from TCRdb's copy, which holds only in-frame ones; the method was immunoSEQ multiplex PCR. This sample has about 64,000 clones, with around 88% found just once. The material sequenced was PBMCs. These receptors all come from a woman in her late teens or twenties in good health and CMV-seronegative.

The chain links TRBV5-6 to TRBJ1-4, with D unclear. V was cut by 5 bases and J by 6 bases, with 17 bases left in between. This CDR3 is 15 amino acids long. Germline CDR1 SGHDT, CDR2 YYEEEE. CDR3 in DNA: TGTGCCAGCAGTTTATCCGTGGTACCGGATGAAAAACTGTTTTTT. Its protein is CASSLSVVPDEKLFF.

The chain uses TRBV4-3 and TRBJ1-2; 7 bases fit TRBD1. CDR1 LGHNA and CDR2 YSLEER come from the germline V gene. The V and J ends lost 3 bases and 0 bases, in that order; junction bases with no gene match: 4. The CDR3 contains 15 residues. The CDR3 region has the DNA TGCGCCAGCAGCCACCGGGACAGAGCTAACTATGGCTACACCTTC. Translation gives CASSHRDRANYGYTF.

The V call is TRBV27, the J call TRBJ2-3; D not resolved. The V end was cut by 3 bases, the J end by 0 bases, with 10 bases between. There are 15 residues in the CDR3. In germline, CDR1 is MNHEY, CDR2 SMNVEV (reference sequence). For the CDR3, the DNA is TGTGCCAGCAGTTTGAACTTACCTAGCACAGATACGCAGTATTTT. It specifies CASSLNLPSTDTQYF.

This chain uses TRBV25-1 with TRBJ2-3, with TRBD2 matching 7 bases. The CDR3 runs to 14 residues. Losses at the gene ends were 8 bases for V and 0 bases for J; bases not matched to a gene: 5. Germline V gene data show CDR1 as MGHDK and CDR2 as SYGVNS. CDR3 sequence reads: CASGRRESTDTQYF. CDR3 DNA sequence: TGTGCCAGCGGTAGGCGGGAGAGCACAGATACGCAGTATTTT. Together with reference TRBV25-1 and TRBJ2-3, the CDR3 gives the full variable domain: EADIYQTPRYLVIGTGKKITLECSQTMGHDKMYWYQQDPGMELHLIHYSYGVNSTEKGDLSSESTVSRIRTEHFPLTLESARPSHTSQYLCASGRRESTDTQYFGPGTRLTVL.

The chain recombines TRBV4-3 with TRBJ1-2; D may be TRBD1 (5 bases). The CDR3 length is 14 residues. Germline V gene sequence: CDR1 LGHNA, CDR2 YSLEER. Deletions cut 0 bases from V and 4 bases from J, with 9 bases between. CDR3 coding DNA: TGCGCCAGCAGCCAAGAGGGGCGGAGCTATGGCTACACCTTC. Amino acids: CASSQEGRSYGYTF.

The rearrangement uses TRBV25-1 and TRBJ2-3; the D is unclear. Germline loops: CDR1 MGHDK, CDR2 SYGVNS. The CDR3 spans 14 residues. Trimming pared 0 bases from V and 0 bases from J, leaving 4 bases between. Written as DNA, the CDR3 is TGTGCCAGCAGTGAATATTCGAGCACAGATACGCAGTATTTT. This gives the protein CASSEYSSTDTQYF.

The chain links TRBV30 to TRBJ1-1; 11 bases align to TRBD1. Germline lookup yields CDR1 GTSNPN and CDR2 SVGIG (reference sequence). The CDR3 is 14 amino acids. J was trimmed by 5 bases and V by 8 bases; bases with no gene match: 10. The CDR3 DNA sequence: TGTGCCCGCCGGGACAGGGGGTGGGATACTGAAGCTTTCTTT. It encodes CARRDRGWDTEAFF.

This chain links TRBV7-3 with TRBJ1-2, with 7 bases identical to TRBD1. Trimming cost V 0 bases and J 8 bases; bases outside gene matches: 6. This CDR3 is 14 amino acids long. Germline assignment: CDR1 SGHTA and CDR2 FQGTGA. CDR3 residues: CASSLTGGTGGYTF. The DNA for the CDR3 is TGTGCCAGCAGCTTAACAGGGGGCACGGGGGGCTACACCTTC.

This chain uses TRBV21-1 with TRBJ2-7; TRBD2, as called in the table, went unchecked against the DNA. TRBV21-1 is listed as a pseudogene. CDR3 size: 14 residues. The CDR3 region has the DNA TGTGCCAACCCCGGGGGGACCCTCTCCTACGAGCAGTACTTC. Amino acids: CANPGGTLSYEQYF.

This chain joins TRBV11-3 and TRBJ2-7, with 14 bases that match TRBD2. Germline V gene lookup returns CDR1 SGHNT and CDR2 YENEEA. This CDR3 has 15 amino acids. J was trimmed by 6 bases and V by 5 bases; bases with no gene match: 6. The CDR3 loop is CASSPGLAGVGEQYF. Here the CDR3 DNA reads TGTGCCAGCAGCCCGGGACTAGCGGGAGTAGGCGAGCAGTACTTC.

The chain joins TRBV18 to TRBJ1-3; D perhaps matches TRBD1 (6 bases). This CDR3 has 14 residues. Trimming pared 3 bases from V and 4 bases from J, leaving 10 bases between. The germline V gene has CDR1 KGHSH and CDR2 LQKENI. DNA of the CDR3: TGTGCCAGCTCACCTCGACAGGTAGGAAACACCATATATTTT. The encoded protein is CASSPRQVGNTIYF.

The chain uses TRBV19 and TRBJ2-1; 7 positions match TRBD2. Germline trimming cut 5 bases from V and 6 bases from J; bases unmatched to any gene: 10. Germline lookup yields CDR1 LNHDA and CDR2 SQIVND (reference sequence). The CDR3 spans 15 residues. CDR3 residues: CASSDLGGGFNEQFF. The CDR3 DNA follows: TGTGCCAGTAGTGACCTAGGCGGGGGATTCAATGAGCAGTTCTTC. The full variable domain, in which reference TRBV19 and TRBJ2-1 provide the parts outside the CDR3, is DGGITQSPKYLFRKEGQNVTLSCEQNLNHDAMYWYRQDPGQGLRLIYYSQIVNDFQKGDIAEGYSVSREKKESFPLTVTSAQKNPTAFYLCASSDLGGGFNEQFFGPGTRLTVL.

The chain recombines TRBV5-6 with TRBJ2-5, with TRBD2 identical over 8 bases. The V segment lost 3 bases and the J segment 5 bases; nucleotides outside the gene matches: 6. There are 14 residues in the CDR3. Germline V gene sequence: CDR1 SGHDT, CDR2 YYEEEE. Here the CDR3 reads CASSSGGQGETQYF. The CDR3 DNA is TGTGCCAGCAGCTCGGGAGGGCAGGGGGAGACCCAGTACTTC.

The V gene is TRBV7-2, the J gene TRBJ2-5; the D gene is possibly TRBD2 (7 bases). The CDR3 runs 15 residues. V was pared by 4 bases and J by 4 bases, with 16 bases between. The germline V gene encodes CDR1 SGHTA and CDR2 FQGNSA. The CDR3 bases are TGTGCCAGCAGCTATATCGCGGGGGCGGTAGAGACCCAGTACTTC. It specifies CASSYIAGAVETQYF.

The chain joins TRBV6-1 to TRBJ1-2; D not resolved. The ends were cut back, 2 bases at V and 7 bases at J, with 14 bases in the middle. The CDR3 is 14 amino acids. In germline, CDR1 is MNHNS, CDR2 SASEGT. The CDR3 loop is CASSETPRTIGYTF. CDR3 sequence (DNA): TGTGCCAGCAGTGAAACCCCCAGGACTATTGGCTACACCTTC.

The CDR3 DNA reads TGTGCCAGCAGTCCTGCCGAGACAGTGGCCGGGGAGCTGTTTTTT. Amino acids: CASSPAETVAGELFF. The V gene is TRBV25-1, the J gene TRBJ2-2, with D maybe TRBD1 (5 bases). CDR3 length equals 15 residues. The V gene's germline CDR1 is MGHDK and CDR2 SYGVNS. The V gene lost 5 bases and the J gene lost 6 bases, with 16 bases spanning the gap.

This chain connects TRBV19 to TRBJ2-5; the match to TRBD2 covers 7 bases. Per germline, CDR1 LNHDA and CDR2 SQIVND (reference sequence). V lost 5 bases to trimming and J lost 5 bases; unmatched junction nucleotides: 11. CDR3 size: 15 residues. The CDR3 DNA reads as TGTGCCAGTAGTCACAATCCCCCGGGAGGCGAGACCCAGTACTTC. This encodes CASSHNPPGGETQYF.

The J gene is TRBJ2-1, the V gene TRBV5-6; the match to TRBD1 covers 9 bases. CDR1 is SGHDT and CDR2 is YYEEEE in the germline V gene. With 4 bases clipped from V and 4 bases from J, the junction kept 9 bases outside the gene matches. The CDR3 is made up of 16 amino acids. Here the CDR3 DNA reads TGTGCCAGCAGCGGAGACAGGGGGAATGTATACAATGAGCAGTTCTTC. Translated: CASSGDRGNVYNEQFF.

The CDR3 spells CASSNDRGNSPLHF. CDR3 nucleotide sequence: TGTGCCAGCAGCAACGACAGGGGAAATTCACCCCTCCACTTT. The chain links TRBV27 to TRBJ1-6, with 8 bases lining up with TRBD1. Trimming took 6 bases from V and 7 from J; bases not matched to a gene: 5. CDR3 length: 14 residues. Germline values: CDR1 MNHEY, CDR2 SMNVEV (reference sequence).

This rearrangement joins TRBV9 to TRBJ2-2, with 8 bases aligning to TRBD2. The germline V gene encodes CDR1 SGDLS and CDR2 YYNGEE. The CDR3 is 16 residues long. J lost 5 bases, V lost 3 bases, and 9 bases had no gene match. The CDR3 here is CASSARTAGVTGELFF. The CDR3 DNA reads as TGTGCCAGCAGCGCCAGGACAGCGGGAGTGACCGGGGAGCTGTTTTTT.